This TCR beta chain was sequenced in a study of blood T cell repertoires in COVID-19. Libraries were prepared by immunoSEQ multiplex PCR; TCRdb keeps only in-frame clonotypes and omits some of them. The table records 100,000 or so clones, about 85% of them present only once. The CDR3 covers 13 residues. V lost 1 base, J lost 7 bases, and 8 bases lay in between. CDR1 SGHTA and CDR2 FQGNSA come from the germline V gene. This clone was detected only a few times. This clonotype was sampled from a human donor in a cohort sampled during active COVID-19. Sequencing was performed on peripheral blood. The J gene is TRBJ2-1, the V gene TRBV7-2; D might be TRBD2 (6 bases). CDR3 DNA: TGTGCCAGCAGCTTAGGACTAGGGAATGAGCAGTTCTTC. The encoded protein is CASSLGLGNEQFF.